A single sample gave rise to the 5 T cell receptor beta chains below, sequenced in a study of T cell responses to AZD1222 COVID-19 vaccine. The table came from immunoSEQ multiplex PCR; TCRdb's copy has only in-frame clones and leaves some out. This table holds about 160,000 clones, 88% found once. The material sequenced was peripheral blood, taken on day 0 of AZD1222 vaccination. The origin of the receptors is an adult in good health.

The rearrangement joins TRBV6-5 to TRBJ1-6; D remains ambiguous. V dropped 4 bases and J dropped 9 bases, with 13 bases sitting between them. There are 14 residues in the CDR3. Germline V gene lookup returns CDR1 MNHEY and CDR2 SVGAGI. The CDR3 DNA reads TGTGCCAGCAGTTTTTTCCAGGCGGGTTCACCCCTCCACTTT. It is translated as CASSFFQAGSPLHF.

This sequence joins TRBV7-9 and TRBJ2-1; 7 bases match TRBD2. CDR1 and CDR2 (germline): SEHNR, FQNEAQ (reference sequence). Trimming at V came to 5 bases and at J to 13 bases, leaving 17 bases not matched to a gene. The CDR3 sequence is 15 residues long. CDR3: CASSQLAAFPSIQFF. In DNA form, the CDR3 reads TGTGCCAGCAGCCAGCTAGCGGCATTCCCCTCAATTCAGTTCTTC. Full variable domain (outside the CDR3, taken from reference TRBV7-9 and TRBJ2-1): DTGVSQNPRHKITKRGQNVTFRCDPISEHNRLYWYRQTLGQGPEFLTYFQNEAQLEKSRLLSDRFSAERPKGSFSTLEIQRTEQGDSAMYLCASSQLAAFPSIQFFGPGTRLTVL.

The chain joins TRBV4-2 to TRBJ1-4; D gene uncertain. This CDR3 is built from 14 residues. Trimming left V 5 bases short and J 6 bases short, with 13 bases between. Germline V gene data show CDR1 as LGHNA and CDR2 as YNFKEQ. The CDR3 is CASSNGRIDEKLFF. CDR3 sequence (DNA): TGTGCCAGCAGCAATGGACGGATCGATGAAAAACTGTTTTTT.

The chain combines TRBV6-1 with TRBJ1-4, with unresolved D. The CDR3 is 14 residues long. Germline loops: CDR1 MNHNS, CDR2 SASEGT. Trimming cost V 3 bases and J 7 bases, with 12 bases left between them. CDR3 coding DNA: TGTGCCAGCAGTGAGGGTCCGGAGAGTGAAAAACTGTTTTTT. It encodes CASSEGPESEKLFF.

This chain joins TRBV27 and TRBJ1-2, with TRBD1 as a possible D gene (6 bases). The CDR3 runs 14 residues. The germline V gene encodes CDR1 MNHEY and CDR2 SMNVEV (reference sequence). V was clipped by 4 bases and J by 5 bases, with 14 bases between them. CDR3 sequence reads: CASSSAGAIYGYTF. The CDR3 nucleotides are TGTGCCAGCAGTTCGGCAGGGGCCATTTATGGCTACACCTTC.